These 32 T cell receptor beta chains share one sample of origin, sequenced in a study of CD8 T cells in Susac syndrome. A quantity of about 0.45 to 1 ug RNA underwent reverse transcription using random hexamers. TCRdb re-called the immunoSEQ multiplex PCR reads through MiXCR, storing one row per CDR3 protein. This sample has some 120,000 distinct CDR3 sequences; about 93% occur once, and the top ten carry approximately 0.2%. The sequenced material came from CD8+ T cells from PBMCs. The receptors were gathered from a human donor with Susac syndrome.

The gene calls are TRBV12-3 or TRBV12-4 and TRBJ2-7; perhaps TRBD2 as D (5 bases). V shed 6 bases and J shed 0 bases, with 9 bases lying between them. This CDR3 is 13 amino acids long. The CDR3 spells CASSGAASYEQYF. Written as DNA, the CDR3 is TGTGCCAGCAGCGGAGCGGCCTCCTACGAGCAGTACTTC.

This chain uses TRBV13 with TRBJ2-5; 7 bases line up with TRBD2. The trim removed 3 bases at V and 5 bases at J, leaving 3 bases unmatched. The CDR3 sequence is 13 residues long. Germline V CDR1 and CDR2: PRHDT, FYEKMQ (reference sequence). CDR3 nucleotide sequence: TGTGCCAGCAGCTTTGGGAGGGCGGAGACCCAGTACTTC. Encoded protein: CASSFGRAETQYF. The entire variable domain, with the rest obtained from reference TRBV13 and TRBJ2-5, is as follows: AAGVIQSPRHLIKEKRETATLKCYPIPRHDTVYWYQQGPGQDPQFLISFYEKMQSDKGSIPDRFSAQQFSDYHSELNMSSLELGDSALYFCASSFGRAETQYFGPGTRLLVL.

The rearrangement links TRBV4-3 to TRBJ2-1; 7 bases line up with TRBD2. V lost 0 bases and J lost 4; bases outside the gene matches: 6. Per the germline V gene, CDR1 is LGHNA and CDR2 is YSLEER. CDR3 length: 16 residues. In nucleotides, the CDR3 is TGCGCCAGCAGCCAAGATGCGGGAGCGCCTTACAATGAGCAGTTCTTC. Amino acid sequence: CASSQDAGAPYNEQFF.

V is TRBV9 and J is TRBJ2-3; TRBD2 matches 14 bases. This CDR3 comprises 19 residues. V gave up 1 base and J gave up 4 bases; unmatched junction bases: 11. The germline gives CDR1 SGDLS, CDR2 YYNGEE. CDR3 nucleotides: TGTGCCAGCAGCGTAACGGGACTAGCGGGAGTAAGGCACCCAGATACGCAGTATTTT. Protein: CASSVTGLAGVRHPDTQYF.

The chain combines TRBV5-4 with TRBJ2-7; D unresolved. The CDR3 consists of 13 residues. V lost 1 base to trimming and J lost 0 bases, with 5 bases between them. The germline CDR1 and CDR2 sequences are SGHNT and YYREEE (reference sequence). CDR3 region: CASSLKGSYEQYF. Here the CDR3 DNA reads TGTGCCAGCAGCTTGAAAGGCTCCTACGAGCAGTACTTC.

V and J are TRBV18 and TRBJ2-5; D is ambiguous. This CDR3 has 12 amino acids. Deletions cut 3 bases from V and 14 bases from J, with 16 bases between. CDR1 is KGHSH and CDR2 is LQKENI in the germline V gene. CDR3: CASSPGWARPYF. CDR3 DNA: TGTGCCAGCTCACCGGGGTGGGCCCGTCCCTACTTC. Full variable domain (rest looked up from reference TRBV18 and TRBJ2-5): NAGVMQNPRHLVRRRGQEARLRCSPMKGHSHVYWYRQLPEEGLKFMVYLQKENIIDESGMPKERFSAEFPKEGPSILRIQQVVRGDSAAYFCASSPGWARPYFGPGTRLLVL.

The chain joins TRBV30 to TRBJ1-5; D might be TRBD1 (5 bases). Germline V gene data show CDR1 as GTSNPN and CDR2 as SVGIG (reference sequence). With 5 bases removed from V and 0 bases from J, the gap between germline ends came to 8 bases. The CDR3 is 13 amino acids. The CDR3 DNA follows: TGTGCCTGGGGGGACCTTAGCAATCAGCCCCAGCATTTT. Its translation is CAWGDLSNQPQHF.

The chain has TRBV5-1 and TRBJ1-1; 7 nucleotides agree with TRBD1. The germline V gene has CDR1 SGHRS and CDR2 YFSETQ. This CDR3 has 14 residues. With V trimmed by 3 bases and J by 4 bases, 6 bases remained unmatched. The CDR3 DNA reads TGCGCCAGCAGCTGGGACAGAGGGGTCACTGAAGCTTTCTTT. Translation: CASSWDRGVTEAFF.

This clonotype is a singleton in its sample. The rearrangement links TRBV27 to TRBJ1-2; 8 positions agree with TRBD1. Unmatched junction bases numbered 8, after V lost 6 bases and J lost 8 bases. This CDR3 contains 13 residues. Germline V lookup: CDR1 MNHEY, CDR2 SMNVEV (reference sequence). CDR3 DNA sequence: TGTGCCAGCAGCCGACAGGGGCGTATGGGCTACACCTTC. Translated: CASSRQGRMGYTF.

The chain has TRBV4-1 and TRBJ2-3; maybe TRBD2 (5 bases). Germline V gene data show CDR1 as MGHRA and CDR2 as YSYEKL. V lost 1 base, J lost 5 bases, and 13 bases lay in between. The CDR3 length is 15 residues. DNA of the CDR3: TGCGCCAGCAGCCAAGTGTACGGGGATCAAGATACGCAGTATTTT. Its protein product is CASSQVYGDQDTQYF.

This clonotype occurred once. This chain uses TRBV27 with TRBJ1-1; the D gene is possibly TRBD1 (5 bases). V lost 3 bases, J lost 3 bases, and 8 bases lay in between. CDR1 is MNHEY and CDR2 is SMNVEV in the germline V gene (reference sequence). This CDR3 comprises 13 residues. This chain's CDR3 is CASSFQQDTEAFF. For the CDR3, the DNA is TGTGCCAGCAGTTTTCAACAGGACACTGAAGCTTTCTTT.

CDR3 nucleotide sequence: TGTGCCAGCAGTTTGTTCGCCCAAGAGACCCAGTACTTC. It is translated as CASSLFAQETQYF. The rearrangement joins TRBV27 to TRBJ2-5; no definite D call. The CDR3 consists of 13 residues. Germline V gene lookup returns CDR1 MNHEY and CDR2 SMNVEV (reference sequence). V lost 3 bases, J lost 1 base, and 6 bases lay in between.

This chain connects TRBV13 to TRBJ2-5; 12 bases align to TRBD2. With V trimmed by 5 bases and J by 1 base, 2 bases remained unmatched. CDR1 and CDR2 (germline): PRHDT, FYEKMQ (reference sequence). This CDR3 is built from 15 residues. The CDR3: CASSPSGRGQETQYF. CDR3 DNA sequence: TGTGCCAGCAGCCCTAGCGGGAGGGGCCAAGAGACCCAGTACTTC. Supplemented by reference TRBV13 and TRBJ2-5, the full variable domain reads AAGVIQSPRHLIKEKRETATLKCYPIPRHDTVYWYQQGPGQDPQFLISFYEKMQSDKGSIPDRFSAQQFSDYHSELNMSSLELGDSALYFCASSPSGRGQETQYFGPGTRLLVL.

This chain connects TRBV7-9 to TRBJ1-2; D gene uncertain. The ends were cut back, 6 bases at V and 10 bases at J, with 12 bases in the middle. There are 11 residues in the CDR3. The germline gives CDR1 SEHNR, CDR2 FQNEAQ (reference sequence). The CDR3 spells CASRSGVDYTF. The DNA of the CDR3 is TGTGCCAGCAGGTCCGGGGTAGACTACACCTTC. Using reference TRBV7-9 and TRBJ1-2 for the parts outside the CDR3, the full variable domain is DTGVSQNPRHKITKRGQNVTFRCDPISEHNRLYWYRQTLGQGPEFLTYFQNEAQLEKSRLLSDRFSAERPKGSFSTLEIQRTEQGDSAMYLCASRSGVDYTFGSGTRLTVV.

The J gene is TRBJ2-5, the V gene TRBV12-3 or TRBV12-4; the match to TRBD2 covers 7 bases. This CDR3 has 16 amino acids. Germline trimming cut 3 bases from V and 1 base from J; bases unmatched to any gene: 8. The CDR3 DNA reads as TGTGCCAGCAGTTTTTCGGGGGAGGGCCCCCAAGAGACCCAGTACTTC. Its protein product is CASSFSGEGPQETQYF.

The chain has TRBV28 and TRBJ2-1; D is unclear. Germline assignment: CDR1 MDHEN and CDR2 SYDVKM. The CDR3 has 15 amino acids. Trimming cost V 3 bases and J 2 bases, with 11 bases left between them. CDR3 residues: CASSFRNIAYNEQFF. Here the CDR3 DNA reads TGTGCCAGCAGTTTCCGGAATATCGCCTACAATGAGCAGTTCTTC.

The chain couples TRBV7-6 to TRBJ2-1, with no clear D. V was clipped by 6 bases and J by 0 bases, with 12 bases between them. The CDR3 covers 15 residues. Germline-derived CDR1 and CDR2 are SGHVS and FNYEAQ. The CDR3 nucleotides are TGTGCCAGCAGTCCTACCCCGACCTCCTACAATGAGCAGTTCTTC. It encodes CASSPTPTSYNEQFF.

The chain carries TRBV5-6 and TRBJ2-5, with 8 bases aligning to TRBD1. Germline values: CDR1 SGHDT, CDR2 YYEEEE. The CDR3 covers 18 residues. V shed 3 bases, J shed 5 bases, and the junction held 18 bases outside the gene matches. CDR3 protein: CASSSLYLQGGIRETQYF. The CDR3 DNA reads as TGTGCCAGCAGCTCACTCTACTTACAGGGGGGAATTCGGGAGACCCAGTACTTC. Filled out from reference TRBV5-6 and TRBJ2-5, the complete variable domain reads DAGVTQSPTHLIKTRGQQVTLRCSPKSGHDTVSWYQQALGQGPQFIFQYYEEEERQRGNFPDRFSGHQFPNYSSELNVNALLLGDSALYLCASSSLYLQGGIRETQYFGPGTRLLVL.

This chain joins TRBV10-3 and TRBJ2-1; TRBD1 agrees at 7 bases. Trimming took 10 bases from V and 5 from J; bases not matched to a gene: 11. Germline V gives CDR1 ENHRY, CDR2 SYGVKD. This CDR3 comprises 14 residues. The CDR3 DNA sequence: TGTGCCACCCGAGGGGGCGGGTCTCACAATGAGCAGTTCTTC. Translation: CATRGGGSHNEQFF.

The chain couples TRBV12-3 or TRBV12-4 to TRBJ2-5; D not certain. This CDR3 contains 15 residues. Trimming pared 2 bases from V and 3 bases from J, leaving 13 bases between. The CDR3 bases are TGTGCCAGCAGTTTATCCGGCACACGTGAAGAGACCCAGTACTTC. It is translated as CASSLSGTREETQYF.

V usage is TRBV18 and J usage is TRBJ2-7; the D gene is possibly TRBD2 (6 bases). Germline CDR1 and CDR2: KGHSH and LQKENI. The CDR3 is 13 amino acids. The V end was cut by 0 bases, the J end by 6 bases, with 9 bases between. CDR3 in DNA: TGTGCCAGCTCACCACCCGAGGAGGGCGAGCAGTACTTC. This translates into CASSPPEEGEQYF. Full variable domain (missing parts from reference TRBV18 and TRBJ2-7): NAGVMQNPRHLVRRRGQEARLRCSPMKGHSHVYWYRQLPEEGLKFMVYLQKENIIDESGMPKERFSAEFPKEGPSILRIQQVVRGDSAAYFCASSPPEEGEQYFGPGTRLTVT.

The rearrangement links TRBV3-1 to TRBJ2-1, with D perhaps matching TRBD2 (5 bases). The CDR3 runs 15 residues. Deletions cut 3 bases from V and 7 bases from J, with 16 bases between. Germline V lookup: CDR1 LGHDT, CDR2 YNNKEL (reference sequence). Here the CDR3 DNA reads TGTGCCAGCAGCCACGCACTATCGGGAAAAAATGAGCAGTTCTTC. Protein: CASSHALSGKNEQFF.

V is TRBV13 and J is TRBJ2-7; D gene unclear. The CDR3 sequence is 13 residues long. The V gene lost 3 bases and the J gene lost 5 bases, with 11 bases spanning the gap. The germline V gene has CDR1 PRHDT and CDR2 FYEKMQ (reference sequence). CDR3 amino acids: CASSLFGGHEQYF. The DNA of the CDR3 is TGTGCCAGCAGCTTGTTTGGTGGCCACGAGCAGTACTTC.

This clonotype appeared once. V and J are TRBV28 and TRBJ2-7, with D perhaps TRBD1 (5 bases). The CDR3 totals 14 residues. CDR1 and CDR2 (germline): MDHEN, SYDVKM. V was shortened by 5 bases and J by 2 bases, with 13 bases between the two germline ends. The chain's CDR3 is CASSNTQAPYEQYF. The DNA for the CDR3 is TGTGCCAGCAGTAATACACAGGCCCCCTACGAGCAGTACTTC.

The V and J genes are TRBV24-1 and TRBJ1-3; a weak D match, TRBD1 (6 bases). V was trimmed by 6 bases and J by 0 bases, leaving 17 bases between them. The CDR3 length is 17 residues. The germline V gene encodes CDR1 KGHDR and CDR2 SFDVKD. The DNA for the CDR3 is TGTGCCACCAGTTTACCCCAGGGGATACCCTCTGGAAACACCATATATTTT. Its protein product is CATSLPQGIPSGNTIYF.

The chain uses TRBV12-3 or TRBV12-4 and TRBJ2-5, with a tentative D call TRBD2 (6 bases). The CDR3 totals 15 residues. Trimming took 6 bases from V and 5 from J, leaving 19 bases between them. CDR3 DNA sequence: TGTGCCAGCAGATCGGGAGTGGAAATGTTCGAGACCCAGTACTTC. It encodes CASRSGVEMFETQYF.

The table lists this clonotype with a count of one. The rearrangement uses TRBV12-3 or TRBV12-4 and TRBJ1-1; D is ambiguous. The CDR3 sequence is 14 residues long. V lost 6 bases and J lost 1, with 12 bases in between. CDR3 amino acids: CASSSEGSNTEAFF. The CDR3 nucleotides are TGTGCCAGCAGCTCCGAGGGTTCGAACACTGAAGCTTTCTTT.

The V and J genes are TRBV5-1 and TRBJ1-1; D gene unclear. The CDR3 runs 14 residues. CDR1 SGHRS and CDR2 YFSETQ come from the germline V gene. Trimming shortened V by 3 bases and J by 0 bases, and 9 bases separated the two germline ends. Here the CDR3 DNA reads TGCGCCAGCAGCTCCCGGGCCTTGAACACTGAAGCTTTCTTT. Translated, it gives CASSSRALNTEAFF.

The rearrangement joins TRBV12-3 or TRBV12-4 to TRBJ1-4; D uncertain. Trimming pared 5 bases from V and 5 bases from J, leaving 12 bases between. The CDR3 spans 14 residues. The CDR3: CASSLVGVNEKLFF. The CDR3 coding sequence is TGTGCCAGCAGTCTTGTTGGGGTAAATGAAAAACTGTTTTTT.

This clonotype was counted once. The chain combines TRBV5-6 with TRBJ2-5; D uncertain. Trimming pared 0 bases from V and 1 base from J, leaving 7 bases between. The germline V gene has CDR1 SGHDT and CDR2 YYEEEE. The length of the CDR3 is 14 residues. The CDR3 nucleotides are TGTGCCAGCAGCTTGGGTCGGATCCAAGAGACCCAGTACTTC. It is translated as CASSLGRIQETQYF.

The chain has TRBV9 and TRBJ1-1; D is ambiguous. Trimming took 0 bases from V and 7 from J, leaving 7 bases between them. The CDR3 has 12 residues. The germline V gene encodes CDR1 SGDLS and CDR2 YYNGEE. CDR3 sequence (DNA): TGTGCCAGCAGCGTAGACAGCCTTGAAGCTTTCTTT. This codes for CASSVDSLEAFF. The full variable domain, its missing parts supplied by reference TRBV9 and TRBJ1-1, is DSGVTQTPKHLITATGQRVTLRCSPRSGDLSVYWYQQSLDQGLQFLIQYYNGEERAKGNILERFSAQQFPDLHSELNLSSLELGDSALYFCASSVDSLEAFFGQGTRLTVV.

The V and J genes are TRBV30 and TRBJ1-4, with no clear D. The CDR3 has 18 residues. Germline V CDR1 and CDR2: GTSNPN, SVGIG (reference sequence). Trimming shortened V by 4 bases and J by 0 bases, and 21 bases separated the two germline ends. The CDR3 DNA follows: TGTGCCTGGACAGAAAGTCCGTTCCCCCTTGCAACTAATGAAAAACTGTTTTTT. Translating it yields CAWTESPFPLATNEKLFF.